This T cell receptor (beta chain) was sequenced during a study of blood T cell repertoires in COVID-19. Sequencing was performed with immunoSEQ multiplex PCR; in TCRdb, only in-frame clones are kept and a portion is missing. In the table there are around 100,000 clones, over 75% of which are singletons. CDR3 size: 12 residues. Germline V gives CDR1 SNHLY, CDR2 FYNNEI. In the case of this clone: Germline is not matched at one junction end, which may reflect a read error.

The sequence derives from a human donor in a cohort sampled during active COVID-19. The sample taken for sequencing was peripheral blood. The chain is built from TRBV2 and TRBJ2-7; TRBD2 might be the D (6 bases). CDR3 bases: TGTGCCAGCAGGGAAGGAGGGAACGAGCAGTACTTC. Translating gives CASREGGNEQYF.